The 7 T cell receptor beta chains below come from one sample, sequenced in a study of CD8 T cells in ankylosing spondylitis. One entry per CDR3 protein results from TCRdb running MiXCR on the 5' RACE reads. The sample carries over 200,000 distinct CDR3 sequences, 18% recorded once. Which antigens these TCRs recognize remains unknown. The study's findings and limits: Ankylosing spondylitis blood seemed to carry a telltale TCR beta motif made of several highly homologous variants.

The sequenced sample consisted of blood, either unsorted or a sorted T cell fraction (not recorded which). These receptors were collected from a male donor with ankylosing spondylitis.

This clonotype was seen more than once but under ten times. The chain carries TRBV6-2 or TRBV6-3 and TRBJ2-1, with D hard to call. The CDR3 contains 11 residues. Trimming shortened V by 5 bases and J by 4 bases, and 3 bases separated the two germline ends. Per germline, CDR1 MNHEY and CDR2 SVGEGT. The CDR3 spells CASSMYNEQFF. The DNA for the CDR3 is TGTGCCAGCAGTATGTACAATGAGCAGTTCTTC.

There are a few counts of this clonotype. This rearrangement joins TRBV20-1 to TRBJ2-1, with 12 bases matching TRBD2. The CDR3 contains 15 residues. Germline V gene sequence: CDR1 DFQATT, CDR2 SNEGSKA (reference sequence). With 6 bases clipped from V and 8 bases from J, the junction kept 11 bases outside the gene matches. The CDR3 reads CSAPRLAGETDEQFF. Written as DNA, the CDR3 is TGCAGTGCACCCCGACTAGCGGGAGAAACCGATGAGCAGTTCTTC.

The chain combines TRBV4-2 with TRBJ2-1; 11 bases are a match to TRBD2. Germline CDR1 LGHNA, CDR2 YNFKEQ. V shed 6 bases, J shed 6 bases, and the junction held 7 bases outside the gene matches. The CDR3 length is 15 residues. CDR3 residues: CASRLAGESLNEQFF. As DNA, the CDR3 is TGTGCCAGCAGACTAGCGGGAGAGAGTCTCAATGAGCAGTTCTTC.

This clonotype was seen only a few times. The CDR3 DNA sequence: TGTGCCAGCAGCCCTTCAGGGTTGGGGGAGACCCAGTACTTC. As protein: CASSPSGLGETQYF. This chain uses TRBV7-9 with TRBJ2-5; tentative D call: TRBD1 (5 bases). Trimming took off 5 bases at V and 5 bases at J, with 15 bases between the two ends. Looked up from germline, CDR1 is SEHNR and CDR2 is FQNEAQ (reference sequence). The CDR3 spans 14 residues.

This clonotype has more than one count but fewer than ten. The V and J genes are TRBV7-8 and TRBJ2-3; 8 bases are a match to TRBD2. The V and J ends lost 5 bases and 4 bases, in that order; junction bases with no gene match: 8. The length of the CDR3 is 15 residues. Looked up from germline, CDR1 is SGHVS and CDR2 is FQNEAQ. CDR3 nucleotide sequence: TGTGCCAGCAGCCACACTGGACTAGCTTCAGATACGCAGTATTTT. Amino acid sequence: CASSHTGLASDTQYF.

The chain joins TRBV28 to TRBJ2-1; the match to TRBD2 covers 8 bases. With V trimmed by 8 bases and J by 7 bases, 10 bases remained unmatched. CDR3 size: 14 residues. CDR1 and CDR2 from the germline V gene are MDHEN and SYDVKM. The CDR3 region is CASSQRERWNEQFF. CDR3 nucleotides: TGTGCCAGCTCCCAGCGGGAGCGTTGGAATGAGCAGTTCTTC.

A few counts support this clonotype. This rearrangement joins TRBV28 to TRBJ2-7; D may correspond to TRBD1 or TRBD2 (5 bases each). V lost 8 bases and J lost 2, with 16 bases in between. Germline V gives CDR1 MDHEN, CDR2 SYDVKM. The CDR3 contains 14 residues. The CDR3 region is CASYLRGSPYEQYF. The CDR3 DNA is TGTGCCAGCTACCTACGGGGCAGTCCCTACGAGCAGTACTTC.